This TCR beta chain was identified during a study of cytomegalovirus exposure and HLA in healthy donors. Study findings and constraints: Productive rates of about 87% or about 30% were seen for most TCR beta V segments in an earlier analysis. Being indistinguishable, some V segments were excluded, TRBV6-2 and TRBV6-3 among them. Among TCR sequences, most were rare, though some public TCRs appeared in many donors.

In its sample, this clone is large. As yet, its antigen is unknown. This CDR3 contains 13 residues. Germline loops: CDR1 GTSNPN, CDR2 SVGIG (reference sequence). The ends were cut back, 4 bases at V and 4 bases at J, with 10 bases in the middle. The study ran its PCR with 60 Vbeta and 13 Jbeta primers. Method: immunoSEQ multiplex PCR; TCRdb's copy keeps in-frame clones and lacks some. The sample contains 55,000 to 65,000 clones, about 84% of which appear only once. Sequences were obtained from PBMCs. This clonotype was sampled from a male donor in good health and CMV-seronegative. The chain combines TRBV30 with TRBJ1-4; D remains ambiguous. The CDR3 here is CAWTFASNEKLFF. DNA of the CDR3: TGTGCCTGGACCTTCGCTAGTAATGAAAAACTGTTTTTT.